The 31 T cell receptor beta chains below all came from one sample that was sequenced in a study of post-analysis software for immune sequencing data. The study's findings and limits: With TRBV5-6, TRBV5-1 and TRBV20-1 included, several TRBV segments were more frequent in patients than in controls.

Every TCR beta cDNA library bore unique molecular identifiers. TCRdb re-called the PCR reads through MiXCR, storing one row per CDR3 protein. Of roughly 600,000 distinct CDR3 sequences in the sample, roughly 46% were seen once. The antigens of these receptors remain unknown. Material for sequencing was blood. These receptors were taken from a girl aged 10-17 years with multiple sclerosis.

This sequence joins TRBV7-8 and TRBJ2-3, with 12 bases that match TRBD2. The junction had 7 bases not matched to a gene; V was cut back by 4 bases and J by 8 bases. The CDR3 is made up of 15 amino acids. CDR1 is SGHVS and CDR2 is FQNEAQ in the germline V gene. For the CDR3, the DNA is TGTGCCAGCAGCTCTAGCGGGGGGGCTATCGGTACGCAGTATTTT. The encoded protein is CASSSSGGAIGTQYF. The whole variable domain, remainder taken from reference TRBV7-8 and TRBJ2-3, is GAGVSQSPRYKVAKRGQDVALRCDPISGHVSLFWYQQALGQGPEFLTYFQNEAQLDKSGLPSDRFFAERPEGSVSTLKIQRTQQEDSAVYLCASSSSGGAIGTQYFGPGTRLTVL.

The chain joins TRBV7-2 to TRBJ1-2; 9 positions agree with TRBD1. This CDR3 contains 18 residues. V shed 2 bases and J 5 bases; nucleotides not matched to a gene: 15. The germline V gene encodes CDR1 SGHTA and CDR2 FQGNSA. Here the CDR3 DNA reads TGTGCCAGCAGCTTATCCCCCTTATATCGGACAGGGGAATATGGCTACACCTTC. Translated, it gives CASSLSPLYRTGEYGYTF.

The V gene is TRBV6-6, the J gene TRBJ2-3; TRBD1 is a possible D gene (5 bases). The length of the CDR3 is 14 residues. The germline CDR1 and CDR2 sequences are MNHNY and SVGAGI (reference sequence). Trimming removed 5 bases from V and 1 base from J, with 10 bases in between. The CDR3 protein is CASSDVGRTDTQYF. Written as DNA, the CDR3 is TGTGCCAGCAGTGACGTGGGGCGCACAGATACGCAGTATTTT.

The chain has TRBV5-6 and TRBJ1-2; 7 bases are a match to TRBD1. The CDR3 spans 15 residues. V lost 4 bases to trimming and J lost 8 bases; unmatched junction nucleotides: 14. CDR1 is SGHDT, CDR2 YYEEEE, per germline. The CDR3 protein is CASSPRRTGLGGYTF. Written as DNA, the CDR3 is TGTGCCAGCAGCCCTCGCCGGACAGGTTTGGGCGGCTACACCTTC.

This clonotype was seen a few times. J is TRBJ2-5 and V is TRBV12-3 or TRBV12-4; a weak D match, TRBD2 (6 bases). The J call is doubtful: the DNA matches TRBJ2-7 better. The CDR3 runs 15 residues. The CDR3 region is CASSPRRLGINEQYF. In nucleotides, the CDR3 is TGTGCCAGCAGTCCCCGGAGACTAGGAATCAACGAGCAGTACTTC.

This clonotype was found a few times. The chain carries TRBV5-1 and TRBJ2-5; the match to TRBD1 covers 7 bases. Trimming cost V 1 base and J 4 bases; bases outside gene matches: 1. Germline loops: CDR1 SGHRS, CDR2 YFSETQ. This CDR3 is built from 13 residues. The CDR3 bases are TGCGCCAGCAGCTTGCACAGGGGAGAGACCCAGTACTTC. Amino acids: CASSLHRGETQYF.

This clonotype was recorded a few times. This chain connects TRBV12-3 or TRBV12-4 to TRBJ2-1; the D gene could be TRBD1 or TRBD2 (6 bases each). Trimming shortened V by 6 bases and J by 6 bases, and 18 bases separated the two germline ends. The CDR3 length is 15 residues. CDR3 protein: CASRGRGKGGNEQFF. CDR3 bases: TGTGCCAGCAGGGGAAGGGGCAAGGGGGGCAATGAGCAGTTCTTC.

This clonotype was counted only a few times. The rearrangement uses TRBV6-5 and TRBJ2-7, with TRBD2 matching 9 bases. From germline, CDR1 is MNHEY and CDR2 SVGAGI. The V segment lost 0 bases and the J segment 3 bases; nucleotides outside the gene matches: 6. CDR3 length: 16 amino acids. The CDR3 here is CASSYSYPSGDYEQYF. In nucleotides, the CDR3 is TGTGCCAGCAGTTACTCTTATCCTAGCGGGGACTACGAGCAGTACTTC.

The V call is TRBV5-1, the J call TRBJ1-2; a possible D gene is TRBD1 (6 bases). Germline assignment: CDR1 SGHRS and CDR2 YFSETQ. The CDR3 contains 14 residues. V was pared by 4 bases and J by 2 bases, with 12 bases between. The CDR3 loop is CASSTGLSNYGYTF. CDR3 DNA: TGCGCCAGCAGCACAGGGTTATCGAACTATGGCTACACCTTC.

The chain couples TRBV7-9 to TRBJ2-4; 9 bases map to TRBD1. The CDR3 runs 14 residues. V lost 6 bases and J lost 8; bases outside the gene matches: 8. The germline gives CDR1 SEHNR, CDR2 FQNEAQ (reference sequence). This CDR3 is CASSPGTGSDIQYF. CDR3 nucleotides: TGTGCCAGCAGTCCCGGGACAGGGTCAGACATTCAGTACTTC.

This clonotype was recorded a few times. V usage is TRBV6-1 and J usage is TRBJ2-4; 12 nucleotides agree with TRBD1. There are 15 residues in the CDR3. Germline-derived CDR1 and CDR2 are MNHNS and SASEGT. Trimming removed 8 bases from V and 13 bases from J; junction bases left unmatched: 15. Here the CDR3 reads CASLWWGQGAREQYF. CDR3 in DNA: TGTGCCAGCCTGTGGTGGGGACAGGGGGCACGAGAGCAGTACTTC.

The J gene is TRBJ2-5, the V gene TRBV20-1, with 10 bases fitting TRBD2. The J call is doubtful: the DNA matches TRBJ2-7 better. Per the germline V gene, CDR1 is DFQATT and CDR2 is SNEGSKA (reference sequence). The CDR3 sequence is 19 residues long. For the CDR3, the DNA is TGCAGTGCTAGAGATGCCGGGCTGGCTAGCGGGAGATGGTCCCACGAGCAGTACTTC. Translation: CSARDAGLASGRWSHEQYF.

The gene calls are TRBV7-2 and TRBJ2-5; TRBD1 agrees at 9 bases. V lost 3 bases, J lost 5 bases, and 13 bases stayed unmatched. CDR3 length: 17 residues. In germline, CDR1 is SGHTA, CDR2 FQGNSA. As DNA, the CDR3 is TGTGCCAGCAGCTTTGGGAAACAGGGGGCGCGGAGGGAGACCCAGTACTTC. It specifies CASSFGKQGARRETQYF.

This clonotype has only one observation. The V and J genes are TRBV6-6 and TRBJ2-7; tentatively, D is TRBD2 (5 bases). The germline CDR1 and CDR2 sequences are MNHNY and SVGAGI (reference sequence). The CDR3 consists of 16 residues. Between the trimmed V and J ends, which lost 0 bases and 3 bases, there was a span of 15 bases. CDR3 sequence (DNA): TGTGCCAGCAGTTACTCGAGAGGGATTGGAGACTACGAGCAGTACTTC. Encoded protein: CASSYSRGIGDYEQYF.

This clonotype came up once. The chain employs TRBV20-1 and TRBJ2-1; D is ambiguous. The length of the CDR3 is 12 residues. V dropped 8 bases and J dropped 4 bases, with 12 bases sitting between them. Germline values: CDR1 DFQATT, CDR2 SNEGSKA (reference sequence). The CDR3 sequence is CSTKDWYNEQFF. In DNA, the CDR3 is TGCAGTACGAAAGACTGGTACAATGAGCAGTTCTTC.

This clonotype was picked up one time. V and J are TRBV24-1 and TRBJ1-1; D is ambiguous. This CDR3 contains 15 residues. Germline CDR1 is KGHDR and CDR2 is SFDVKD. V lost 2 bases, J lost 7 bases, and 16 bases lay in between. The CDR3 region is CATSDSPPNSGEAFF. DNA of the CDR3: TGTGCCACCAGTGATTCCCCCCCTAATTCTGGTGAAGCTTTCTTT.

The rearrangement links TRBV5-1 to TRBJ1-1; TRBD1 might be the D (5 bases). The CDR3 consists of 14 residues. The V and J ends lost 4 bases and 1 base respectively, with 11 bases between them. Looked up from germline, CDR1 is SGHRS and CDR2 is YFSETQ. CDR3 sequence: CASSALQANTEAFF. The CDR3 nucleotides read TGCGCCAGCAGCGCCCTACAGGCGAACACTGAAGCTTTCTTT.

The chain recombines TRBV12-3 or TRBV12-4 with TRBJ2-3, with 11 nucleotides matching TRBD2. The CDR3 sequence is 16 residues long. After removal of 1 base from V and 2 bases from J, the junction contained 2 bases not matched to a gene. CDR3 DNA sequence: TGTGCCAGCAGTTTAGGACTAGCGGGGTACACAGATACGCAGTATTTT. Translating it yields CASSLGLAGYTDTQYF.

This clonotype has just a few counts. The chain is built from TRBV6-5 and TRBJ2-1, with unresolved D. The V end was cut by 2 bases, the J end by 0 bases, with 8 bases between. CDR3 length: 15 residues. CDR1 is MNHEY, CDR2 SVGAGI, per germline. CDR3 nucleotide sequence: TGTGCCAGCAGTTACGGCAGGAGCTCCTACAATGAGCAGTTCTTC. Protein sequence: CASSYGRSSYNEQFF.

This clonotype turned up a few times. The V and J genes are TRBV24-1 and TRBJ1-5, with no clear D. This CDR3 is built from 13 residues. V was pared by 4 bases and J by 4 bases, with 7 bases between. The germline V gene has CDR1 KGHDR and CDR2 SFDVKD. The CDR3 DNA reads as TGTGCCACCAGTGACTCCCTAAATCAGCCCCAGCATTTT. Its translation is CATSDSLNQPQHF.

This clonotype was recorded a few times. The V gene is TRBV12-3 or TRBV12-4, the J gene TRBJ2-3; tentatively, D is TRBD2 (5 bases). The V end lost 6 bases, the J end lost 7 bases, and 14 bases lay between the germline ends. The CDR3 is 13 amino acids. CDR3 nucleotides: TGTGCCAGCAGCCCCGGGATCGTTTATACGCAGTATTTT. Translating it yields CASSPGIVYTQYF.

The rearrangement joins TRBV10-3 to TRBJ2-1, with 13 positions matching TRBD2. Per the germline V gene, CDR1 is ENHRY and CDR2 is SYGVKD. The J segment lost 2 bases and the V segment lost 11 bases, leaving 6 bases of the junction unmatched. This CDR3 is built from 15 residues. The DNA for the CDR3 is TGTGCCCATTCAGGACTAGCGGGGGCCTACAATGAGCAGTTCTTC. It codes for CAHSGLAGAYNEQFF.

There are a few counts of this clonotype. The chain recombines TRBV20-1 with TRBJ2-7; 9 nucleotides line up with TRBD2. The V segment lost 3 bases and the J segment 0 bases; nucleotides outside the gene matches: 6. Germline V gene sequence: CDR1 DFQATT, CDR2 SNEGSKA (reference sequence). There are 15 residues in the CDR3. CDR3 protein: CSASSPAGGSYEQYF. In DNA, the CDR3 is TGCAGTGCTAGCTCGCCAGCGGGGGGCTCCTACGAGCAGTACTTC.

The chain carries TRBV7-9 and TRBJ2-7; D uncertain. CDR3 length: 13 residues. Germline V lookup: CDR1 SEHNR, CDR2 FQNEAQ (reference sequence). The V and J ends lost 5 bases and 3 bases respectively, with 11 bases between them. Here the CDR3 DNA reads TGTGCCAGCAGCCCGGGTGGGCTCTACGAGCAGTACTTC. It translates to CASSPGGLYEQYF.

This clonotype was counted a few times. The rearrangement links TRBV5-1 to TRBJ2-5; no reliable D call. Germline V CDR1 and CDR2: SGHRS, YFSETQ. The CDR3 runs to 14 residues. The V end was cut by 4 bases, the J end by 1 base, with 11 bases between. In DNA, the CDR3 is TGCGCCAGCAGCCCTTTTTGGGGCCAAGAGACCCAGTACTTC. Translated: CASSPFWGQETQYF. Full variable domain (outside the CDR3, taken from reference TRBV5-1 and TRBJ2-5): KAGVTQTPRYLIKTRGQQVTLSCSPISGHRSVSWYQQTPGQGLQFLFEYFSETQRNKGNFPGRFSGRQFSNSRSEMNVSTLELGDSALYLCASSPFWGQETQYFGPGTRLLVL.

This clonotype was recorded a few times. This chain joins TRBV10-3 and TRBJ2-1; 15 nucleotides align to TRBD2. CDR3 length: 18 residues. J was trimmed by 0 bases and V by 6 bases; bases with no gene match: 6. Germline loops: CDR1 ENHRY, CDR2 SYGVKD. CDR3 bases: TGTGCCATCAGGAGGGGACTAGCGGGAGGCCCCTCCTACAATGAGCAGTTCTTC. This encodes CAIRRGLAGGPSYNEQFF.

The table lists this clonotype with a few counts. Germline and junction disagree at one end, which may indicate a read error. The V and J genes are TRBV3-1 and TRBJ2-1, with D tentatively TRBD1 (5 bases). Germline V CDR1 and CDR2: LGHDT, YNNKEL (reference sequence). The CDR3 has 14 amino acids. CDR3 residues: CTSSPRGAYNEQFF. The CDR3 DNA sequence: TGTACCAGCAGCCCCCGTGGGGCTTACAATGAGCAGTTCTTC.

V and J are TRBV4-1 and TRBJ2-1; D remains unclear. The length of the CDR3 is 15 residues. Germline lookup yields CDR1 MGHRA and CDR2 YSYEKL. Trimming left V 6 bases short and J 4 bases short, with 16 bases between. The CDR3 DNA reads as TGCGCCAGCAGTCGCACGGGTTCGAGGTACAATGAGCAGTTCTTC. Amino acids: CASSRTGSRYNEQFF.

The V and J genes are TRBV11-3 and TRBJ1-2, with 11 bases fitting TRBD1. Germline V gene data show CDR1 as SGHNT and CDR2 as YENEEA. This CDR3 has 16 amino acids. Trimming took 5 bases from V and 0 from J; bases not matched to a gene: 5. CDR3 residues: CASSPGQGASNYGYTF. CDR3 coding DNA: TGTGCCAGCAGCCCCGGACAGGGGGCATCTAACTATGGCTACACCTTC. The variable domain in full, completed from reference TRBV11-3 and TRBJ1-2, reads EAGVVQSPRYKIIEKKQPVAFWCNPISGHNTLYWYLQNLGQGPELLIRYENEEAVDDSQLPKDRFSAERLKGVDSTLKIQPAELGDSAVYLCASSPGQGASNYGYTFGSGTRLTVV.

V gene TRBV20-1 combines with J gene TRBJ2-1, with 10 bases identical to TRBD2. Germline CDR1 DFQATT, CDR2 SNEGSKA (reference sequence). The CDR3 has 14 amino acids. V shed 6 bases, J shed 6 bases, and the junction held 8 bases outside the gene matches. The CDR3 bases are TGCAGTGCCGGGGGGCCTAGCGGGAGCAATGAGCAGTTCTTC. This gives the protein CSAGGPSGSNEQFF.

A few counts support this clonotype. The junction does not match germline at one end; this may be a read error. The V gene is TRBV20-1, the J gene TRBJ2-7; TRBD1 matches at 8 bases. There are 14 residues in the CDR3. Looked up from germline, CDR1 is DFQATT and CDR2 is SNEGSKA (reference sequence). The CDR3 DNA reads TGCAGTGCGACCTCGGACAGGGCATCCTCCGAGCAGTACTTC. It is translated as CSATSDRASSEQYF.